The entry that follows covers one T cell receptor beta chain sequence. The data stem from a study of T cell changes during pregnancy in multiple sclerosis. This table comes from immunoSEQ multiplex PCR, and its TCRdb copy is limited to in-frame clones, with some not included. The sample has under 90,000 clones; 90% to 95% are singletons. The origin of this receptor is a female donor in good health, enrolled as a control in a pregnancy study. The input for sequencing was peripheral blood, taken in the second trimester of pregnancy.

The CDR3 loop is CASSLRSTRSYEQYF. In nucleotides, the CDR3 is TGCGCCAGCAGCCTCAGGTCAACCCGATCCTACGAGCAGTACTTC. This chain uses TRBV4-1 with TRBJ2-7; D uncertain. CDR3 size: 15 residues. V lost 4 bases to trimming and J lost 1 base, with 14 bases between them. The germline V gene encodes CDR1 MGHRA and CDR2 YSYEKL.